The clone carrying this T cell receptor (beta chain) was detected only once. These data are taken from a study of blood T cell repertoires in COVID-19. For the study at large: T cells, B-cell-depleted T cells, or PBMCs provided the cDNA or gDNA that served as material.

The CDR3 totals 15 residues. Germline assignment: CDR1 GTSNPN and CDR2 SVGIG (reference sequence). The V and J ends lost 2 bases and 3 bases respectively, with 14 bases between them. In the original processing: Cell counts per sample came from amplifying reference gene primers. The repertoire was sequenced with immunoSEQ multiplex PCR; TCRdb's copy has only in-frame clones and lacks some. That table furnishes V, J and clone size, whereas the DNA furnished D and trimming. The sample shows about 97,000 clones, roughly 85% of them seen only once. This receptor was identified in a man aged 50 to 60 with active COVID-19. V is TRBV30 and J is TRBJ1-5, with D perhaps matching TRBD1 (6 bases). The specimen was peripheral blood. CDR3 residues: CAWSRKTGYNQPQHF. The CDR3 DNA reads TGTGCCTGGAGTCGTAAGACAGGCTACAATCAGCCCCAGCATTTT. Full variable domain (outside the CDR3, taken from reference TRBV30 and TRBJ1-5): SQTIHQWPATLVQPVGSPLSLECTVEGTSNPNLYWYRQAAGRGLQLLFYSVGIGQISSEVPQNLSASRPQDRQFILSSKKLLLSDSGFYLCAWSRKTGYNQPQHFGDGTRLSIL.